This TCR beta chain was sequenced in a study of blood T cell repertoires in COVID-19. Ages ranged from about 18 to 89 years, with residence in about 23 US areas. What the recovered Cohort 3 donors had was two negative PCRs, clearance, or symptom resolution. Clones were sequenced by immunoSEQ multiplex PCR, and TCRdb holds only the in-frame ones, with some missing. Of around 150,000 clones detected, around 80% appear once; the ten largest clones hold 3% to 3.5%. Trimming took off 0 bases at V and 11 bases at J, with 14 bases between the two ends. There are 15 residues in the CDR3. Germline-derived CDR1 and CDR2 are MGHRA and YSYEKL.

This TCR came from a woman aged 60 to 75 who had recovered from COVID-19. The sequenced material came from PBMCs or T cells enriched from blood (not recorded which). The chain couples TRBV4-1 to TRBJ1-6; D may be TRBD1 (5 bases). The chain's CDR3 is CASSQDFAGLTPLHF. The CDR3 DNA sequence: TGCGCCAGCAGCCAAGATTTCGCAGGGTTGACACCCCTCCACTTT.